This passage covers 28 T cell receptor beta chains from one sample sequenced in a study of blood T cell repertoires in COVID-19. Only in-frame clones appear in the TCRdb table, and some are missing; sequencing was by immunoSEQ multiplex PCR. The data contain roughly 120,000 clones, roughly nine tenths of them singletons. The specimen was peripheral blood. The origin of the receptors is a man aged 65 to 85 who had recovered from COVID-19.

CDR3 coding DNA: TGTGCCAGAGCCGGGACATCAAACAATGAGCAGTTCTTC. As protein: CARAGTSNNEQFF. The rearrangement uses TRBV7-5 and TRBJ2-1; the table assigns TRBD1, which was not confirmed against the DNA. TRBV7-5 represents a pseudogene. The CDR3 loop spans 13 amino acids.

This chain connects TRBV24-1 to TRBJ2-7, with a tentative D call TRBD1 (5 bases). This CDR3 is built from 12 residues. Germline CDR1 is KGHDR and CDR2 is SFDVKD. The V gene lost 5 bases and the J gene lost 4 bases, with 8 bases spanning the gap. CDR3 nucleotide sequence: TGTGCCACCAGTGCCCAGGGTTACGAGCAGTACTTC. This gives the protein CATSAQGYEQYF.

The V call is TRBV11-1, the J call TRBJ2-3; TRBD2 matches at 9 bases. The CDR3 totals 14 residues. V lost 4 bases to trimming and J lost 7 bases; unmatched junction nucleotides: 6. Germline V gene lookup returns CDR1 SGHAT and CDR2 FQDESV (reference sequence). As DNA, the CDR3 is TGTGCCAGCAGCTGGACTAGCGAGTTATATACGCAGTATTTT. This sequence encodes CASSWTSELYTQYF.

This sequence joins TRBV6-5 and TRBJ1-3; D unclear. CDR3 length: 13 amino acids. Germline-derived CDR1 and CDR2 are MNHEY and SVGAGI. V was shortened by 7 bases and J by 0 bases, with 7 bases between the two germline ends. The CDR3 protein is CASTGSSGNTIYF. The CDR3 coding sequence is TGTGCCAGCACAGGTTCCTCTGGAAACACCATATATTTT.

This chain links TRBV30 with TRBJ2-5; 8 bases line up with TRBD2. Germline CDR1 reads GTSNPN; CDR2 reads SVGIG (reference sequence). Losses at the gene ends were 0 bases for V and 1 base for J; bases not matched to a gene: 4. The CDR3 covers 15 residues. The CDR3 DNA sequence: TGTGCCTGGAGTGTAAGCGGGGGCCCCCAAGAGACCCAGTACTTC. Its translation is CAWSVSGGPQETQYF. The full variable domain, its missing parts supplied by reference TRBV30 and TRBJ2-5, is SQTIHQWPATLVQPVGSPLSLECTVEGTSNPNLYWYRQAAGRGLQLLFYSVGIGQISSEVPQNLSASRPQDRQFILSSKKLLLSDSGFYLCAWSVSGGPQETQYFGPGTRLLVL.

V gene TRBV5-6 combines with J gene TRBJ2-7; TRBD1 is a possible D gene (5 bases). Trimming took 0 bases from V and 2 from J, leaving 6 bases between them. The germline V gene has CDR1 SGHDT and CDR2 YYEEEE. There are 13 residues in the CDR3. CDR3 bases: TGTGCCAGCAGCTTGGGGACAACCTACGAGCAGTACTTC. Amino acids: CASSLGTTYEQYF.

This clone was seen a single time. The chain carries TRBV2 and TRBJ1-2; no definite D call. V dropped 6 bases and J dropped 6 bases, with 14 bases sitting between them. CDR1 is SNHLY and CDR2 is FYNNEI in the germline V gene. There are 13 residues in the CDR3. The CDR3 sequence: CASRREGIDGYTF. The CDR3 coding sequence is TGTGCCAGCAGGAGGGAGGGTATTGATGGCTACACCTTC.

The chain joins TRBV4-3 to TRBJ2-7; a possible D gene is TRBD2 (5 bases). In germline, CDR1 is LGHNA, CDR2 YSLEER. CDR3 length: 14 amino acids. V was shortened by 0 bases and J by 5 bases, with 11 bases between the two germline ends. The CDR3: CASSQDFGNDEQYF. The CDR3 DNA is TGCGCCAGCAGCCAAGATTTCGGGAACGACGAGCAGTACTTC.

This clone appeared once. This chain uses TRBV6-9 with TRBJ2-1; 8 bases map to TRBD1. The V and J ends lost 6 bases and 6 bases, in that order; junction bases with no gene match: 13. CDR1 and CDR2 from the germline V gene are MNHGY and SVAAGI. CDR3 length: 16 amino acids. CDR3 in DNA: TGTGCCAGCAGCCAACCGGGACAGGCCGGTGGCAATGAGCAGTTCTTC. Amino acid sequence: CASSQPGQAGGNEQFF.

The J gene is TRBJ2-7, the V gene TRBV9; 9 positions match TRBD1. After removal of 4 bases from V and 3 bases from J, the junction contained 8 bases not matched to a gene. The germline gives CDR1 SGDLS, CDR2 YYNGEE. The CDR3 extends over 15 amino acids. For the CDR3, the DNA is TGTGCCAGCAGCTCAGCAGGGACAGGGTTCTACGAGCAGTACTTC. This translates into CASSSAGTGFYEQYF.

The chain is built from TRBV18 and TRBJ1-6; 9 bases line up with TRBD1. V gave up 4 bases and J gave up 14 bases; unmatched junction bases: 12. CDR3 length: 15 residues. CDR1 KGHSH and CDR2 LQKENI come from the germline V gene. CDR3 nucleotide sequence: TGTGCCAGCTCACGCACCCGGGACAGGGTATCATCCCTCCACTTT. This encodes CASSRTRDRVSSLHF.

Only one count was recorded for this clone. The chain combines TRBV2 with TRBJ1-2; no firm D call. Germline values: CDR1 SNHLY, CDR2 FYNNEI. Trimming removed 5 bases at V and 2 bases at J, with 9 bases between. CDR3 length equals 13 residues. CDR3 nucleotide sequence: TGTGCCAGCAGTCCTGACACCAACTATGGCTACACCTTC. Its protein is CASSPDTNYGYTF.

J is TRBJ1-1 and V is TRBV5-1; 7 nucleotides agree with TRBD1. Germline V gives CDR1 SGHRS, CDR2 YFSETQ. CDR3 length: 16 amino acids. The trim removed 0 bases at V and 2 bases at J, leaving 7 bases unmatched. The CDR3 DNA reads TGCGCCAGCAGCTTGGCTTGGACAGGAGGAAACACTGAAGCTTTCTTT. Its translation is CASSLAWTGGNTEAFF.

The gene calls are TRBV7-3 and TRBJ1-6; maybe TRBD1 (6 bases). The germline V and J ends were trimmed by 4 bases and 5 bases, with 9 bases remaining between them. CDR1 and CDR2 (germline): SGHTA, FQGTGA. The CDR3 spans 14 residues. CDR3 region: CASSSGVDNSPLHF. As DNA, the CDR3 is TGTGCCAGCAGCTCAGGGGTGGATAATTCACCCCTCCACTTT.

The CDR3 DNA reads TGTGCCAGCAGCAGACAGGGTTCGTATGGCTACACCTTC. It is translated as CASSRQGSYGYTF. The chain carries TRBV28 and TRBJ1-2; 7 positions match TRBD1. This CDR3 has 13 amino acids. Germline V lookup: CDR1 MDHEN, CDR2 SYDVKM. The junction had 6 bases not matched to a gene; V was cut back by 6 bases and J by 5 bases.

CDR3 in DNA: TGTGCCAGCAGCTTGGTTGTGACAGGGAACTACTATGGCTACACCTTC. Translation gives CASSLVVTGNYYGYTF. The rearrangement links TRBV7-8 to TRBJ1-2; the match to TRBD1 covers 7 bases. V dropped 3 bases and J dropped 3; count of bases not matched to a gene: 10. The germline gives CDR1 SGHVS, CDR2 FQNEAQ. CDR3 length: 16 residues.

The chain combines TRBV5-6 with TRBJ2-7; D is perhaps TRBD2 (6 bases). This CDR3 spans 16 amino acids. Germline V gives CDR1 SGHDT, CDR2 YYEEEE. The V end was cut by 0 bases, the J end by 1 base, with 14 bases between. The CDR3: CASSLDGGAYSYEQYF. The CDR3 DNA follows: TGTGCCAGCAGCTTGGACGGGGGTGCGTATTCCTACGAGCAGTACTTC.

This rearrangement joins TRBV2 to TRBJ1-6; possible D gene TRBD1, 6 bases. Trimming pared 7 bases from V and 8 bases from J, leaving 18 bases between. CDR3 length: 15 residues. The germline CDR1 and CDR2 sequences are SNHLY and FYNNEI. CDR3 protein: CASTKGGGGYSPLHF. The CDR3, as DNA: TGTGCCAGCACCAAGGGTGGGGGCGGTTATTCACCCCTCCACTTT.

In this sample, this clone turned up once. The rearrangement uses TRBV9 and TRBJ2-2; TRBD2 might be the D (7 bases). Germline values: CDR1 SGDLS, CDR2 YYNGEE. V lost 4 bases and J 3 bases, leaving 16 bases between the germline ends. CDR3 size: 16 residues. The CDR3 sequence: CASSLGGAHDTGELFF. The CDR3, as DNA: TGTGCCAGCAGCCTGGGGGGGGCTCATGACACCGGGGAGCTGTTTTTT.

The rearrangement uses TRBV6-2 or TRBV6-3 and TRBJ1-1; D uncertain. CDR3 length equals 14 residues. Germline loops: CDR1 MNHEY, CDR2 SVGEGT. V lost 2 bases and J lost 5, with 12 bases in between. CDR3 DNA sequence: TGTGCCAGCAGTTACCGTCGGGGATGGACTGAAGCTTTCTTT. It translates to CASSYRRGWTEAFF.

The table lists this clone with a few counts. The gene calls are TRBV5-1 and TRBJ2-7; D may be TRBD1 (5 bases). V gave up 4 bases and J gave up 7 bases, with 21 bases separating them. Germline V gene data show CDR1 as SGHRS and CDR2 as YFSETQ. The CDR3 is made up of 15 amino acids. The CDR3 protein is CASSLRPDTSGEQYF. CDR3 nucleotide sequence: TGCGCCAGCAGCCTAAGACCGGACACCTCTGGAGAGCAGTACTTC. The full variable domain, in which reference TRBV5-1 and TRBJ2-7 provide the parts outside the CDR3, is KAGVTQTPRYLIKTRGQQVTLSCSPISGHRSVSWYQQTPGQGLQFLFEYFSETQRNKGNFPGRFSGRQFSNSRSEMNVSTLELGDSALYLCASSLRPDTSGEQYFGPGTRLTVT.

Only one count was recorded for this clone. The V call is TRBV9, the J call TRBJ2-1; perhaps TRBD2 as D (5 bases). This CDR3 has 15 amino acids. V was clipped by 3 bases and J by 4 bases, with 14 bases between them. Germline loops: CDR1 SGDLS, CDR2 YYNGEE. The CDR3 region has the DNA TGTGCCAGCAGCGCGGGGTCTTTCCAATACAATGAGCAGTTCTTC. Translated: CASSAGSFQYNEQFF. The whole variable domain, filled in from reference TRBV9 and TRBJ2-1, reads DSGVTQTPKHLITATGQRVTLRCSPRSGDLSVYWYQQSLDQGLQFLIQYYNGEERAKGNILERFSAQQFPDLHSELNLSSLELGDSALYFCASSAGSFQYNEQFFGPGTRLTVL.

The sample holds one count of this clone. The same CDR3 also results from other DNA sequences found in this sample. The chain carries TRBV5-1 and TRBJ2-1, with 11 nucleotides matching TRBD2. Germline CDR1 and CDR2: SGHRS and YFSETQ. With V trimmed by 0 bases and J by 8 bases, 4 bases remained unmatched. There are 15 residues in the CDR3. CDR3 amino acids: CASSLGLAGGDEQFF. For the CDR3, the DNA is TGCGCCAGCAGCTTGGGGCTAGCGGGGGGCGATGAGCAGTTCTTC.

V usage is TRBV19 and J usage is TRBJ2-7, with 8 bases matching TRBD2. Germline V gene lookup returns CDR1 LNHDA and CDR2 SQIVND (reference sequence). V shed 3 bases and J 0 bases; nucleotides not matched to a gene: 4. This CDR3 has 15 residues. As DNA, the CDR3 is TGTGCCAGTAGTATCCCCGGGAGGGCCTCCTACGAGCAGTACTTC. As protein: CASSIPGRASYEQYF.

The V and J genes are TRBV2 and TRBJ2-7, with D maybe TRBD2 (6 bases). V lost 6 bases and J 9 bases, leaving 12 bases between the germline ends. Germline V CDR1 and CDR2: SNHLY, FYNNEI. There are 11 residues in the CDR3. CDR3 sequence reads: CASREGLAQYF. CDR3 coding DNA: TGTGCCAGCAGGGAGGGGTTGGCGCAGTACTTC.

The J gene is TRBJ1-2, the V gene TRBV7-2; D is ambiguous. Germline V CDR1 and CDR2: SGHTA, FQGNSA. Trimming shortened V by 3 bases and J by 7 bases, and 15 bases separated the two germline ends. CDR3 length: 14 amino acids. The CDR3 sequence is CASSFYDNGFGYTF. Here the CDR3 DNA reads TGTGCCAGCAGCTTCTACGACAACGGCTTTGGCTACACCTTC.

This chain links TRBV3-1 (or the pseudogene TRBV3-2) with TRBJ1-2; D gene ambiguous. This CDR3 has 13 residues. CDR1 is LGHDT and CDR2 is YNNKEL in the germline V gene (reference sequence). Trimming left V 4 bases short and J 4 bases short, with 10 bases between. The CDR3 nucleotides read TGTGCCAGCAGCCTTACAGTTCTCTATGGCTACACCTTC. It yields the protein CASSLTVLYGYTF.

This chain joins TRBV5-1 and TRBJ2-2; 11 positions agree with TRBD2. Unmatched junction bases numbered 1, after V lost 0 bases and J lost 3 bases. Germline V gene data show CDR1 as SGHRS and CDR2 as YFSETQ. CDR3 length equals 16 residues. The CDR3 here is CASSLAGLADTGELFF. The CDR3 region has the DNA TGCGCCAGCAGCTTGGCGGGACTAGCGGACACCGGGGAGCTGTTTTTT. Complete variable domain (other parts from reference TRBV5-1 and TRBJ2-2): KAGVTQTPRYLIKTRGQQVTLSCSPISGHRSVSWYQQTPGQGLQFLFEYFSETQRNKGNFPGRFSGRQFSNSRSEMNVSTLELGDSALYLCASSLAGLADTGELFFGEGSRLTVL.